One T cell receptor (beta chain) is described in this entry. Its antigen is unknown. What was sequenced were expressed TCRB transcripts, since all of the isolated RNA had been reverse transcribed. Repertoires were generated with immunoSEQ multiplex PCR, while TCRdb's copy carries only in-frame clones and drops some. Among tens of thousands of clones, around 50% were seen once, and the ten largest hold roughly 2.6%. These data are taken from a study of beta chain features in type 1 diabetes. In the study overall: All samples yielded 107,917,701 examined sorted cells. Whole-study results and caveats: Shortening that was moderate but significant affected the TCRB CDR3s of Type 1 diabetes patients in all four CD4+ subsets.

V gave up 2 bases and J gave up 4 bases, with 16 bases separating them. This CDR3 comprises 15 residues. Germline V gene sequence: CDR1 GTSNPN, CDR2 SVGIG (reference sequence). This rearrangement joins TRBV30 to TRBJ2-3; possible D gene TRBD1, 8 bases. The TCR originated in a woman in her thirties or forties with type 1 diabetes. The sequenced material came from Tregs from blood. DNA for the CDR3: TGTGCCTGGAGTTATGAACAGGGGGGGCCAGATACGCAGTATTTT. Encoded protein: CAWSYEQGGPDTQYF.